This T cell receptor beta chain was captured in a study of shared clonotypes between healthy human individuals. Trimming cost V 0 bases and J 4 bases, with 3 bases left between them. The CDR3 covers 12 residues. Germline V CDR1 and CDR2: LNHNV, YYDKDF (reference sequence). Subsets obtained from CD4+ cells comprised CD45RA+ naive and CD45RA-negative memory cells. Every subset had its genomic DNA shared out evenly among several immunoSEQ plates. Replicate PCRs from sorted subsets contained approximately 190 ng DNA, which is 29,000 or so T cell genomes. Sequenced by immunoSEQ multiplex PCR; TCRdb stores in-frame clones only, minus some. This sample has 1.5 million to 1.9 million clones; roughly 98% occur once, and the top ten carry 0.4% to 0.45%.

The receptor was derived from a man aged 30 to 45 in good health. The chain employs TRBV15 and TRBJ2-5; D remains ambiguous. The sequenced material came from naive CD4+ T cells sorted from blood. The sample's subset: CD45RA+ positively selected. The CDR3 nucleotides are TGTGCCACCAGCAGAGATCCAGAGACCCAGTACTTC. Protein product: CATSRDPETQYF.